The present entry profiles one T cell receptor (beta chain) with its context. The data stem from a study of blood T cell repertoires in COVID-19. Study context: Specimens from acute and convalescent COVID-19 originated in the United States, Italy and Spain. In each case, the material was cDNA or gDNA derived from T cells, B-cell-depleted T cells, or PBMCs.

In the authors' methods: Amplified reference gene primers provided the basis for estimating nucleated cell counts. Only in-frame clones appear in the TCRdb table, and some are missing; sequencing was by immunoSEQ multiplex PCR. The V and J calls and the clone size are those of that table, but D and trimming were determined from the DNA. Of 61,000 or so clones listed, 70% to 90% are singletons. Trimming stripped 2 bases from V and 1 base from J, with 20 bases between. Germline assignment: CDR1 MNHEY and CDR2 SMNVEV (reference sequence). The length of the CDR3 is 18 residues. Material: peripheral blood. The TCR comes from a woman of 80 years or more with active COVID-19. The chain carries TRBV27 and TRBJ2-5; TRBD1 might be the D (7 bases). The CDR3 reads CASSLRWGQGGAQETQYF. The CDR3 coding sequence is TGTGCCAGCAGTTTACGGTGGGGCCAGGGGGGTGCCCAAGAGACCCAGTACTTC.